A single sample is the source of the 22 T cell receptor beta chains below, sequenced in a study of T cell changes during pregnancy in multiple sclerosis. Sequenced by immunoSEQ multiplex PCR; TCRdb stores in-frame clones only, minus some. This table has about 110,000 clones, 80% to 95% appearing once. The source material was peripheral blood, sampled in the third trimester of pregnancy. The origin of the receptors is a female donor with multiple sclerosis, enrolled in a pregnancy study.

The V and J genes are TRBV7-3 and TRBJ2-2, with D perhaps TRBD2 (5 bases). The germline V gene has CDR1 SGHTA and CDR2 FQGTGA. The CDR3 totals 15 residues. V was shortened by 6 bases and J by 1 base, with 12 bases between the two germline ends. Here the CDR3 DNA reads TGTGCCAGCAGTTTCCACAGCGGGAACACCGGGGAGCTGTTTTTT. It is translated as CASSFHSGNTGELFF. Variable domain in full (rest from reference TRBV7-3 and TRBJ2-2): GAGVSQTPSNKVTEKGKYVELRCDPISGHTALYWYRQSLGQGPEFLIYFQGTGAADDSGLPNDRFFAVRPEGSVSTLKIQRTERGDSAVYLCASSFHSGNTGELFFGEGSRLTVL.

The table lists this clone with a count of one. The chain joins TRBV7-9 to TRBJ1-2; D gene unclear. With 6 bases removed from V and 4 bases from J, the gap between germline ends came to 12 bases. From germline, CDR1 is SEHNR and CDR2 FQNEAQ (reference sequence). This CDR3 spans 13 amino acids. The CDR3 here is CASRESGSYGYTF. The CDR3 DNA is TGTGCCAGCAGGGAGAGTGGCTCCTATGGCTACACCTTC.

V and J are TRBV5-5 and TRBJ2-3, with D unresolved. The CDR3 consists of 14 residues. V lost 2 bases, J lost 1 base, and 8 bases lay in between. Germline lookup yields CDR1 SGHKS and CDR2 YYEKEE (reference sequence). CDR3 in amino acids: CASSLDMGTDTQYF. The CDR3 DNA reads as TGTGCCAGCAGCTTAGACATGGGCACAGATACGCAGTATTTT.

The CDR3 DNA is TGTGCCAGCAGCCCCCAGACAGGGCCACGGACAGATACGCAGTATTTT. Translating it yields CASSPQTGPRTDTQYF. V gene TRBV5-4 combines with J gene TRBJ2-3, with 7 bases lining up with TRBD1. In germline, CDR1 is SGHNT, CDR2 YYREEE (reference sequence). The ends lost 4 bases at V and 3 bases at J; junction bases unmatched: 11. The CDR3 consists of 16 residues.

The V gene is TRBV7-9, the J gene TRBJ2-7; D is ambiguous. The length of the CDR3 is 15 residues. Germline-derived CDR1 and CDR2 are SEHNR and FQNEAQ (reference sequence). V was trimmed by 5 bases and J by 2 bases, leaving 16 bases between them. For the CDR3, the DNA is TGTGCCAGCAGCCCCCATTTGGAGTTACCCTACGAGCAGTACTTC. Amino acids: CASSPHLELPYEQYF.

The rearrangement joins TRBV19 to TRBJ2-5, with 11 bases identical to TRBD2. In germline, CDR1 is LNHDA, CDR2 SQIVND (reference sequence). Losses at the gene ends were 0 bases for V and 0 bases for J; bases not matched to a gene: 3. The CDR3 totals 17 residues. The CDR3 sequence: CASSIDPSGGYQETQYF. DNA of the CDR3: TGTGCCAGTAGTATAGACCCTAGCGGGGGGTACCAAGAGACCCAGTACTTC.

The rearrangement links TRBV5-1 to TRBJ1-2, with 8 bases matching TRBD1. Trimming took 4 bases from V and 4 from J; bases not matched to a gene: 9. Germline assignment: CDR1 SGHRS and CDR2 YFSETQ. The CDR3 is 15 residues long. For the CDR3, the DNA is TGCGCCAGCAGCGTGGACAGGGCGATATTCTATGGCTACACCTTC. It translates to CASSVDRAIFYGYTF.

V gene TRBV5-1 combines with J gene TRBJ2-1, with 12 nucleotides matching TRBD2. Germline V gives CDR1 SGHRS, CDR2 YFSETQ. With 4 bases clipped from V and 2 bases from J, the junction kept 13 bases outside the gene matches. The CDR3 runs 19 residues. As DNA, the CDR3 is TGCGCCAGCAGCCCAAGTTCCGGGACTAGCGGGCGAACCTACAATGAGCAGTTCTTC. Protein product: CASSPSSGTSGRTYNEQFF.

This chain connects TRBV19 to TRBJ1-1; 8 bases fit TRBD1. CDR3 size: 12 residues. V was pared by 3 bases and J by 11 bases, with 5 bases of the junction left unmatched. The germline CDR1 and CDR2 sequences are LNHDA and SQIVND (reference sequence). The CDR3 DNA is TGTGCCAGTAGTATGGACAGGGTATTGGCTTTCTTT. This sequence encodes CASSMDRVLAFF.

V is TRBV7-3 and J is TRBJ1-1; D unresolved. Trimming left V 5 bases short and J 3 bases short, with 10 bases between. Germline V CDR1 and CDR2: SGHTA, FQGTGA. The CDR3 contains 13 residues. CDR3 nucleotide sequence: TGTGCCAGCAGCCGATCAGTTTACACTGAAGCTTTCTTT. The encoded protein is CASSRSVYTEAFF.

The J gene is TRBJ2-5, the V gene TRBV2; TRBD1 aligns across 11 bases. Germline loops: CDR1 SNHLY, CDR2 FYNNEI. The V and J ends lost 6 bases and 4 bases, in that order; junction bases with no gene match: 7. The CDR3 consists of 15 residues. The CDR3 nucleotides read TGTGCCAGCAGCCTGGACAGGGGGCGCGGAGAGACCCAGTACTTC. This codes for CASSLDRGRGETQYF.

V usage is TRBV15 and J usage is TRBJ1-2; a weak D match, TRBD1 (6 bases). V was pared by 1 base and J by 4 bases, with 16 bases between. There are 16 residues in the CDR3. CDR1 LNHNV and CDR2 YYDKDF come from the germline V gene (reference sequence). The CDR3 bases are TGTGCCACCAGCAGAGGGGGGACATCCCTACTCTATGGCTACACCTTC. Encoded protein: CATSRGGTSLLYGYTF.

This clone came up a few times. The chain is built from TRBV6-5 and TRBJ2-7; tentatively, D is TRBD2 (5 bases). Trimming pared 7 bases from V and 6 bases from J, leaving 10 bases between. CDR3 length: 11 amino acids. Germline CDR1 reads MNHEY; CDR2 reads SVGAGI. CDR3 DNA sequence: TGTGCCAGCACCCAGGCGGGCGAGCAGTACTTC. Translation gives CASTQAGEQYF.

This clone was observed a single time. V usage is TRBV6-1 and J usage is TRBJ2-5; no definite D call. The CDR3 is made up of 14 amino acids. Trimming shortened V by 4 bases and J by 2 bases, and 11 bases separated the two germline ends. CDR1 and CDR2 from the germline V gene are MNHNS and SASEGT. CDR3 bases: TGTGCCAGCAGTGTCTTGCGGTCTCAAGAGACCCAGTACTTC. Translating gives CASSVLRSQETQYF.

The chain recombines TRBV28 with TRBJ1-2; 10 bases agree with TRBD1. The CDR3 length is 15 residues. Germline V gives CDR1 MDHEN, CDR2 SYDVKM. V shed 7 bases, J shed 4 bases, and the junction held 9 bases outside the gene matches. CDR3 residues: CASNWGTGEAYGYTF. CDR3 DNA sequence: TGTGCCAGCAACTGGGGGACAGGGGAGGCCTATGGCTACACCTTC.

The chain uses TRBV2 and TRBJ1-1; TRBD1 matches 7 bases. The CDR3 covers 15 residues. V lost 9 bases, J lost 0 bases, and 10 bases stayed unmatched. Germline assignment: CDR1 SNHLY and CDR2 FYNNEI. Here the CDR3 DNA reads TGTGCCAGTGTAGGGGGCGCGTTGGTGAACACTGAAGCTTTCTTT. Protein: CASVGGALVNTEAFF.

The rearrangement joins TRBV18 to TRBJ1-2; 8 nucleotides align to TRBD1. The germline V gene encodes CDR1 KGHSH and CDR2 LQKENI. The CDR3 consists of 14 residues. V lost 3 bases to trimming and J lost 4 bases; unmatched junction nucleotides: 4. In nucleotides, the CDR3 is TGTGCCAGCTCACCGCGTGGACAGGGCTATGGCTACACCTTC. It is translated as CASSPRGQGYGYTF.

This chain joins TRBV27 and TRBJ2-3; 10 bases fit TRBD2. Germline CDR1 MNHEY, CDR2 SMNVEV (reference sequence). After removal of 3 bases from V and 1 base from J, the junction contained 1 base not matched to a gene. The CDR3 covers 15 residues. The CDR3 protein is CASSFGLAGTDTQYF. The CDR3 DNA reads as TGTGCCAGCAGTTTCGGACTAGCGGGCACAGATACGCAGTATTTT.

The chain carries TRBV7-2 and TRBJ2-3; D might be TRBD2 (5 bases). CDR1 and CDR2 from the germline V gene are SGHTA and FQGNSA. There are 14 residues in the CDR3. Trimming took off 5 bases at V and 6 bases at J, with 15 bases between the two ends. The CDR3 protein is CASSRIISADTQYF. In DNA form, the CDR3 reads TGTGCCAGCAGCCGAATCATTAGCGCGGATACGCAGTATTTT.

CDR3 nucleotide sequence: TGTGCCAGCAGCTCGCCCCGGGACAGGACCGGGGAGCTGTTTTTT. This sequence encodes CASSSPRDRTGELFF. The J gene is TRBJ2-2, the V gene TRBV7-9, with TRBD1 identical over 8 bases. Losses at the gene ends were 4 bases for V and 5 bases for J; bases not matched to a gene: 6. The CDR3 has 15 residues. Germline CDR1 is SEHNR and CDR2 is FQNEAQ (reference sequence).

The chain links TRBV6-5 to TRBJ1-1; D is possibly TRBD1 (6 bases). This CDR3 region has 15 residues. Deletions cut 6 bases from V and 1 base from J, with 15 bases between. Germline assignment: CDR1 MNHEY and CDR2 SVGAGI. The CDR3: CASRYRTGRNTEAFF. CDR3 DNA sequence: TGTGCCAGCAGGTATAGAACAGGGCGGAACACTGAAGCTTTCTTT.

The V gene is TRBV28, the J gene TRBJ1-2; possibly TRBD1 for D (5 bases). CDR1 and CDR2 from the germline V gene are MDHEN and SYDVKM. V dropped 5 bases and J dropped 8 bases, with 15 bases sitting between them. The CDR3 contains 13 residues. CDR3 region: CASSRAGLVGYTF. As DNA, the CDR3 is TGTGCCAGCAGTAGGGCAGGGCTGGTCGGCTACACCTTC.